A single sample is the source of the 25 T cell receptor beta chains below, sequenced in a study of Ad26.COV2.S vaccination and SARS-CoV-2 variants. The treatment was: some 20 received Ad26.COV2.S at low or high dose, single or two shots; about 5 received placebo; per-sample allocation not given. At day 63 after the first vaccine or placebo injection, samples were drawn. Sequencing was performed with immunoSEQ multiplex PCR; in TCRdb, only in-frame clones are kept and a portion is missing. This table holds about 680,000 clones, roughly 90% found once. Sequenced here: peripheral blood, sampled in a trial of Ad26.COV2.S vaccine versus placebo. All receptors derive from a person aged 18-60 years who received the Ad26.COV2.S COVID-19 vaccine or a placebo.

CDR3 DNA: TGTGCCAGCAGCCTGCGAGGTCTTGGGGAAAAACTGTTTTTT. This gives the protein CASSLRGLGEKLFF. The rearrangement joins TRBV5-4 to TRBJ1-4; D gene unclear. Germline assignment: CDR1 SGHNT and CDR2 YYREEE (reference sequence). The V and J ends lost 4 bases and 8 bases respectively, with 15 bases between them. The CDR3 has 14 amino acids.

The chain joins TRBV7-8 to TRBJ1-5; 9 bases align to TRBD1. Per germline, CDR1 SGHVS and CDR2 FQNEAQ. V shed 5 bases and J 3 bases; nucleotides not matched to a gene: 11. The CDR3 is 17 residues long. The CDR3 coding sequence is TGTGCCAGCAGCCGGGTACAGGGGGCCGGGGCCAATCAGCCCCAGCATTTT. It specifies CASSRVQGAGANQPQHF.

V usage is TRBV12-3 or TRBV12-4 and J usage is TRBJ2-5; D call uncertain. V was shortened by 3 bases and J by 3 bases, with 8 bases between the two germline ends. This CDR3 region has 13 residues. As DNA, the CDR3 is TGTGCCAGCAGTTTTGGGTCGGAAGAGACCCAGTACTTC. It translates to CASSFGSEETQYF.

CDR3 sequence reads: CASSEYSQETQYF. CDR3 sequence (DNA): TGTGCCAGCAGTGAGTACAGCCAAGAGACCCAGTACTTC. The J gene is TRBJ2-5, the V gene TRBV25-1, with unresolved D. The germline V gene has CDR1 MGHDK and CDR2 SYGVNS. V lost 3 bases, J lost 1 base, and 6 bases lay in between. This CDR3 is 13 amino acids long. Supplemented by reference TRBV25-1 and TRBJ2-5, the full variable domain reads EADIYQTPRYLVIGTGKKITLECSQTMGHDKMYWYQQDPGMELHLIHYSYGVNSTEKGDLSSESTVSRIRTEHFPLTLESARPSHTSQYLCASSEYSQETQYFGPGTRLLVL.

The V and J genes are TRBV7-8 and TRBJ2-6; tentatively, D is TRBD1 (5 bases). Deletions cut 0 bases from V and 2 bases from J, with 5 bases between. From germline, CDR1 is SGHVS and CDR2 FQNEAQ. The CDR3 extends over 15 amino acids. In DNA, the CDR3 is TGTGCCAGCAGCTTAGCCAGGGCTGGGGCCAACGTCCTGACTTTC. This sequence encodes CASSLARAGANVLTF.

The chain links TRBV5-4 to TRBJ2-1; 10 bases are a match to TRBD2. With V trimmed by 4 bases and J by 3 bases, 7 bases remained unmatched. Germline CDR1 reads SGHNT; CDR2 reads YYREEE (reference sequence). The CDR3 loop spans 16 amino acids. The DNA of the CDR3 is TGTGCCAGCAGCGGGGGAGGGACTAGCGACTACAATGAGCAGTTCTTC. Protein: CASSGGGTSDYNEQFF.

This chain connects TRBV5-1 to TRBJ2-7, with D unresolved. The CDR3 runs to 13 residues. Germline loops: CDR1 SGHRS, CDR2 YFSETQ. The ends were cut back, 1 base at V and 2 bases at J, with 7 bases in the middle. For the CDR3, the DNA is TGCGCCAGCAGCTTGTGGGATCCCTACGAGCAGTACTTC. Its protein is CASSLWDPYEQYF. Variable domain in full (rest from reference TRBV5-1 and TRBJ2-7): KAGVTQTPRYLIKTRGQQVTLSCSPISGHRSVSWYQQTPGQGLQFLFEYFSETQRNKGNFPGRFSGRQFSNSRSEMNVSTLELGDSALYLCASSLWDPYEQYFGPGTRLTVT.

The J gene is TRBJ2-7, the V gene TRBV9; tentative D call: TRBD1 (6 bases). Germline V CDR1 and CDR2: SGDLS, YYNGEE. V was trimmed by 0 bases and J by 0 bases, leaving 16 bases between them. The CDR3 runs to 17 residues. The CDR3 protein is CASSVEANGDNSYEQYF. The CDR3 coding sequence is TGTGCCAGCAGCGTAGAAGCTAACGGGGACAACTCCTACGAGCAGTACTTC.

CDR3 DNA: TGTGCCAGCAGCCCCCTGACAGGGGTGGATTCACCCCTCCACTTT. Protein product: CASSPLTGVDSPLHF. The chain joins TRBV7-3 to TRBJ1-6; 8 nucleotides match TRBD1. The CDR3 consists of 15 residues. V was clipped by 5 bases and J by 8 bases; unmatched bases: 8. The germline gives CDR1 SGHTA, CDR2 FQGTGA. The full variable domain, with the rest looked up from reference TRBV7-3 and TRBJ1-6, is GAGVSQTPSNKVTEKGKYVELRCDPISGHTALYWYRQSLGQGPEFLIYFQGTGAADDSGLPNDRFFAVRPEGSVSTLKIQRTERGDSAVYLCASSPLTGVDSPLHFGNGTRLTVT.

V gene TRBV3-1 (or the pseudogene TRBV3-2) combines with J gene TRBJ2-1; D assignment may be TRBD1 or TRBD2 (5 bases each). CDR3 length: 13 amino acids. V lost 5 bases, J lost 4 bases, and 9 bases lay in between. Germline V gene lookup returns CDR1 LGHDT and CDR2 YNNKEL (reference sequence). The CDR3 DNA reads TGTGCCAGCAGCGCCGGGACGTACAATGAGCAGTTCTTC. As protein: CASSAGTYNEQFF.

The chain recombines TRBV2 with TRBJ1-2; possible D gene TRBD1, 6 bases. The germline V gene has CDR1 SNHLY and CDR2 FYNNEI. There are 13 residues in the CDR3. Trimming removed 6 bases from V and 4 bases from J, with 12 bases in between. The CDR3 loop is CASRWTDFYGYTF. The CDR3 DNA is TGTGCCAGCAGGTGGACAGATTTCTATGGCTACACCTTC.

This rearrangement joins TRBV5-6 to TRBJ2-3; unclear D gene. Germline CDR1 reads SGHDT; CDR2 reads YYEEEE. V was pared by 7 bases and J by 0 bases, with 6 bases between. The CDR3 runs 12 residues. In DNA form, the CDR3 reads TGTGCCAGCGGCCCAAGCACAGATACGCAGTATTTT. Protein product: CASGPSTDTQYF.

The CDR3 reads CASSMTTSSTDTQYF. The CDR3 nucleotides read TGCGCCAGCAGTATGACTACCTCTAGCACAGATACGCAGTATTTT. This chain links TRBV10-2 with TRBJ2-3, with D tentatively TRBD2 (5 bases). Germline V gene data show CDR1 as WSHSY and CDR2 as SAAADI. This CDR3 comprises 15 residues. Trimming removed 5 bases from V and 0 bases from J, with 12 bases in between.

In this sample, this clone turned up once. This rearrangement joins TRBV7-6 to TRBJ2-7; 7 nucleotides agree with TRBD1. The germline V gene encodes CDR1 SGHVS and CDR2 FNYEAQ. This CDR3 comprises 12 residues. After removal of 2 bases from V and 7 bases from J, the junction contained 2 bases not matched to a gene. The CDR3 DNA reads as TGTGCCAGCAGCTTAACCAGGGGGGAGCAGTACTTC. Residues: CASSLTRGEQYF. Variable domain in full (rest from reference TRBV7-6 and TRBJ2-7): GAGVSQSPRYKVTKRGQDVALRCDPISGHVSLYWYRQALGQGPEFLTYFNYEAQQDKSGLPNDRFSAERPEGSISTLTIQRTEQRDSAMYRCASSLTRGEQYFGPGTRLTVT.

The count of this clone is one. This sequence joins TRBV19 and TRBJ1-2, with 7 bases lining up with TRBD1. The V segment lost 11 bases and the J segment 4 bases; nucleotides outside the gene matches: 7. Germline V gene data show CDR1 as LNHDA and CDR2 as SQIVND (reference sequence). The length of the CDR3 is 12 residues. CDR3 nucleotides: TGTGCCGCCAGGACAGGAAGCTATGGCTACACCTTC. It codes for CAARTGSYGYTF.

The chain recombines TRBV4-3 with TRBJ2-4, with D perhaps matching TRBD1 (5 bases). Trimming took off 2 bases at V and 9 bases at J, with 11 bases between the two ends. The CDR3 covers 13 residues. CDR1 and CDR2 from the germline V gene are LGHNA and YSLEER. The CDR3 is CASSQQGTGIQYF. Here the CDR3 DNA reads TGCGCCAGCAGCCAACAGGGTACCGGCATTCAGTACTTC.

The CDR3 is CASSPGLAGVETQYF. For the CDR3, the DNA is TGTGCCAGTAGTCCGGGACTAGCGGGAGTGGAGACCCAGTACTTC. This rearrangement joins TRBV19 to TRBJ2-5; 14 bases map to TRBD2. The CDR3 runs 15 residues. The V gene end was trimmed by 5 bases and the J gene end by 5 bases; junction bases not matched to a gene: 4. In germline, CDR1 is LNHDA, CDR2 SQIVND (reference sequence).

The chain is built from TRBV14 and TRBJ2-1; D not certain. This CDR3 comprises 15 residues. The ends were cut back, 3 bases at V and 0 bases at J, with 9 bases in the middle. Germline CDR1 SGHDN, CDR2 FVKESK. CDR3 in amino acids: CASSHLTSSYNEQFF. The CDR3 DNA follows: TGTGCCAGCAGCCATTTGACGAGCTCCTACAATGAGCAGTTCTTC. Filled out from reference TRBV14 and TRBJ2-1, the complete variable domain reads EAGVTQFPSHSVIEKGQTVTLRCDPISGHDNLYWYRRVMGKEIKFLLHFVKESKQDESGMPNNRFLAERTGGTYSTLKVQPAELEDSGVYFCASSHLTSSYNEQFFGPGTRLTVL.

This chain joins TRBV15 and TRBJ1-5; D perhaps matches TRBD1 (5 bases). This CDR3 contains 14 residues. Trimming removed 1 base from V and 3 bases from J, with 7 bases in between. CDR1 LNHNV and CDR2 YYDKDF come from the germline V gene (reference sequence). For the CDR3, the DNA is TGTGCCACCAGCAGAGGGGGGTACAATCAGCCCCAGCATTTT. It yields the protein CATSRGGYNQPQHF.

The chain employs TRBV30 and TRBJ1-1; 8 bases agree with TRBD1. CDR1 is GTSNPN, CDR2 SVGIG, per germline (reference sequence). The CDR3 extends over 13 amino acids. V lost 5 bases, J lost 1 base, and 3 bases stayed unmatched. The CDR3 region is CAWAGQGNTEAFF. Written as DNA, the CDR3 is TGTGCCTGGGCCGGACAGGGGAACACTGAAGCTTTCTTT.

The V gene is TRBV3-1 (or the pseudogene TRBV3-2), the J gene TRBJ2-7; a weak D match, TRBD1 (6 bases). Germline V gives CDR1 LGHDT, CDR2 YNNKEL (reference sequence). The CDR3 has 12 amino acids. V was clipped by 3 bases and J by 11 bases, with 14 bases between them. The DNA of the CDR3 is TGTGCCAGCAGCCACCCGCGGGCAGGGGAGTACTTC. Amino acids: CASSHPRAGEYF.

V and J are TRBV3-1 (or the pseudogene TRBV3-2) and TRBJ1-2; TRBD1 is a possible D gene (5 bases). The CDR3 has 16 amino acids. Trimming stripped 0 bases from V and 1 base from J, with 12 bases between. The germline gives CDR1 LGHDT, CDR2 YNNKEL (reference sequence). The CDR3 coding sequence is TGTGCCAGCAGCCAAGAGGGTCAGGGTGATAACTATGGCTACACCTTC. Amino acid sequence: CASSQEGQGDNYGYTF.

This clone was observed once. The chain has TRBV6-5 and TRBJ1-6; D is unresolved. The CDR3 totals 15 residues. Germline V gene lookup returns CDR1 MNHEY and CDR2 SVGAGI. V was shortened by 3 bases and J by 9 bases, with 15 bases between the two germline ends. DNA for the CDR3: TGTGCCAGCAGTTATATTTTCGAAAGGAGTTCACCCCTCCACTTT. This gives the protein CASSYIFERSSPLHF.

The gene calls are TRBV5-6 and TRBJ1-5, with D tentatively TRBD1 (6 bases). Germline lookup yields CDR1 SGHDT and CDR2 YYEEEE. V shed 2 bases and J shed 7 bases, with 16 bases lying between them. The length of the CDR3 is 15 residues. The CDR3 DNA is TGTGCCAGCAGCTTCGGTCGGGGGGCAGGACAGCCCCAGCATTTT. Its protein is CASSFGRGAGQPQHF.

CDR3 region: CATSEGMNTEAFF. The CDR3 bases are TGTGCCACAAGTGAGGGGATGAACACTGAAGCTTTCTTT. The chain is built from TRBV27 and TRBJ1-1; tentative D call: TRBD1 (5 bases). This CDR3 region has 13 residues. Trimming stripped 10 bases from V and 0 bases from J, with 12 bases between. CDR1 is MNHEY and CDR2 is SMNVEV in the germline V gene (reference sequence).